Each of the 17 T cell receptor beta chains below was sequenced from the same sample in a study of blood T cell repertoires in COVID-19. The repertoire was sequenced with immunoSEQ multiplex PCR; TCRdb's copy has only in-frame clones and lacks some. The sample yields about 46,000 clones, roughly 86% seen once. The sequencing sample was made of PBMCs or T cells enriched from blood (not recorded which). All receptors come from a woman aged 50 to 65 who had recovered from COVID-19.

J is TRBJ2-5 and V is TRBV24-1; possible D gene TRBD2, 5 bases. CDR1 KGHDR and CDR2 SFDVKD come from the germline V gene. With 7 bases removed from V and 5 bases from J, the gap between germline ends came to 13 bases. This CDR3 has 13 residues. The CDR3 reads CATSEWESETQYF. CDR3 sequence (DNA): TGTGCCACCAGCGAGTGGGAGTCGGAGACCCAGTACTTC.

The chain joins TRBV29-1 to TRBJ1-3, with 7 bases fitting TRBD1. The germline V gene has CDR1 SQVTM and CDR2 ANQGSEA. This CDR3 is 14 amino acids long. V lost 3 bases, J lost 2 bases, and 4 bases stayed unmatched. DNA for the CDR3: TGCAGCGTTGACGTGCAGGGGGCTGGAAACACCATATATTTT. Translating gives CSVDVQGAGNTIYF.

This rearrangement joins TRBV29-1 to TRBJ1-1; unclear D gene. V was clipped by 4 bases and J by 5 bases, with 8 bases between them. Germline CDR1 reads SQVTM; CDR2 reads ANQGSEA. The CDR3 spans 11 residues. DNA for the CDR3: TGCAGCGTTGGTGACTGGACTGAAGCTTTCTTT. Protein sequence: CSVGDWTEAFF.

The chain couples TRBV7-9 to TRBJ2-1, with 9 bases matching TRBD2. Losses at the gene ends were 5 bases for V and 7 bases for J; bases not matched to a gene: 6. The CDR3 length is 14 residues. Germline V gives CDR1 SEHNR, CDR2 FQNEAQ (reference sequence). In nucleotides, the CDR3 is TGTGCCAGCAGCCCCACCACTAGCGGGAATGAGCAGTTCTTC. This translates into CASSPTTSGNEQFF.

J is TRBJ2-7 and V is TRBV7-9; D is possibly TRBD1 (5 bases). Germline CDR1 and CDR2: SEHNR and FQNEAQ (reference sequence). This CDR3 has 13 amino acids. V lost 5 bases and J lost 4, with 12 bases in between. CDR3 in amino acids: CASSMAGIYEQYF. The CDR3 DNA follows: TGTGCCAGCAGCATGGCAGGGATTTACGAGCAGTACTTC.

The rearrangement links TRBV28 to TRBJ1-5, with D tentatively TRBD1 (6 bases). Germline values: CDR1 MDHEN, CDR2 SYDVKM. This CDR3 region has 16 residues. Trimming took 5 bases from V and 3 from J, leaving 17 bases between them. The DNA of the CDR3 is TGTGCCAGCAGTAGCTCACAGGGAGCTTACAATCAGCCCCAGCATTTT. Protein product: CASSSSQGAYNQPQHF.

The V and J genes are TRBV19 and TRBJ2-7, with TRBD1 matching 9 bases. The J segment lost 0 bases and the V segment lost 8 bases, leaving 2 bases of the junction unmatched. The CDR3 has 13 amino acids. In germline, CDR1 is LNHDA, CDR2 SQIVND (reference sequence). CDR3 DNA: TGTGCCAGTGGGGACAGGGCCTCCTACGAGCAGTACTTC. Translating gives CASGDRASYEQYF.

The rearrangement links TRBV4-3 to TRBJ2-6; weak D call: TRBD1 (6 bases). The CDR3 totals 19 residues. V was cut by 5 bases and J by 0 bases, with 20 bases left in between. CDR1 and CDR2 (germline): LGHNA, YSLEER. The CDR3 coding sequence is TGCGCCAGCAGCAAAGGGAACTTTGGACAGAGCTCTGGGGCCAACGTCCTGACTTTC. Its protein is CASSKGNFGQSSGANVLTF.

The gene calls are TRBV7-3 and TRBJ2-1; 12 nucleotides match TRBD1. Germline lookup yields CDR1 SGHTA and CDR2 FQGTGA. V trimming: 5 bases; J trimming: 5 bases; junction bases outside the gene matches: 10. The CDR3 contains 17 residues. CDR3 sequence (DNA): TGTGCCAGCAGCCCCCGTCCGGGACAGGGGGCCCACAATGAGCAGTTCTTC. Translated: CASSPRPGQGAHNEQFF.

This clone was found a few times. This rearrangement joins TRBV6-6 to TRBJ1-5; D is uncertain. The germline CDR1 and CDR2 sequences are MNHNY and SVGAGI (reference sequence). This CDR3 spans 18 amino acids. The V and J ends lost 5 bases and 0 bases respectively, with 20 bases between them. The CDR3 DNA sequence: TGTGCCAGCAGTCCCTTAAGTCAGACTCACTATAGCAATCAGCCCCAGCATTTT. It is translated as CASSPLSQTHYSNQPQHF.

The V call is TRBV28, the J call TRBJ1-2; D unclear. Germline V lookup: CDR1 MDHEN, CDR2 SYDVKM. The CDR3 sequence is 12 residues long. V dropped 4 bases and J dropped 5 bases, with 8 bases sitting between them. The CDR3 nucleotides are TGTGCCAGCAGTTACGGGATATATGGCTACACCTTC. Translated, it gives CASSYGIYGYTF.

This clone has just one count. J is TRBJ1-1 and V is TRBV18; D is unclear. The V and J ends lost 2 bases and 0 bases respectively, with 7 bases between them. Germline V gives CDR1 KGHSH, CDR2 LQKENI. This CDR3 contains 14 residues. The CDR3 is CASSPTAMNTEAFF. The CDR3 DNA reads as TGTGCCAGCTCACCAACAGCTATGAACACTGAAGCTTTCTTT. Filled out from reference TRBV18 and TRBJ1-1, the complete variable domain reads NAGVMQNPRHLVRRRGQEARLRCSPMKGHSHVYWYRQLPEEGLKFMVYLQKENIIDESGMPKERFSAEFPKEGPSILRIQQVVRGDSAAYFCASSPTAMNTEAFFGQGTRLTVV.

The chain links TRBV10-3 to TRBJ2-7, with 9 positions matching TRBD1. The CDR3 runs 15 residues. The J segment lost 5 bases and the V segment lost 8 bases, leaving 13 bases of the junction unmatched. The germline V gene encodes CDR1 ENHRY and CDR2 SYGVKD. The DNA of the CDR3 is TGTGCCATCCGTTTCCGGGACAGGGAAGACGACGAGCAGTACTTC. This gives the protein CAIRFRDREDDEQYF.

The chain has TRBV7-9 and TRBJ2-2; D is uncertain. Germline CDR1 SEHNR, CDR2 FQNEAQ (reference sequence). The CDR3 totals 14 residues. V lost 4 bases to trimming and J lost 1 base, with 7 bases between them. The CDR3 DNA sequence: TGTGCCAGCAGCTCTCTACGGAACACCGGGGAGCTGTTTTTT. Its translation is CASSSLRNTGELFF.

The genes are TRBV19 and TRBJ2-1; D is undetermined. The germline V gene encodes CDR1 LNHDA and CDR2 SQIVND (reference sequence). The CDR3 contains 14 residues. The germline V and J ends were trimmed by 2 bases and 8 bases, with 13 bases remaining between them. This CDR3 reads CASSILRVVDEQFF. Here the CDR3 DNA reads TGTGCCAGTAGTATATTACGGGTGGTTGATGAGCAGTTCTTC. Looking up the rest from reference TRBV19 and TRBJ2-1 gives the full variable domain: DGGITQSPKYLFRKEGQNVTLSCEQNLNHDAMYWYRQDPGQGLRLIYYSQIVNDFQKGDIAEGYSVSREKKESFPLTVTSAQKNPTAFYLCASSILRVVDEQFFGPGTRLTVL.

The chain recombines TRBV28 with TRBJ2-5, with a tentative D call TRBD2 (7 bases). V lost 5 bases and J 5 bases, leaving 18 bases between the germline ends. This CDR3 region has 15 residues. The germline V gene has CDR1 MDHEN and CDR2 SYDVKM. The CDR3 loop is CASSRGGAMEETQYF. The CDR3 nucleotides are TGTGCCAGCAGTAGGGGGGGCGCGATGGAGGAGACCCAGTACTTC.

The chain employs TRBV15 and TRBJ2-3; D not resolved. The CDR3 sequence is 14 residues long. CDR1 and CDR2 (germline): LNHNV, YYDKDF (reference sequence). Trimming removed 0 bases from V and 4 bases from J, with 8 bases in between. CDR3 sequence reads: CATSRDQLADTQYF. DNA for the CDR3: TGTGCCACCAGCAGAGATCAACTCGCAGATACGCAGTATTTT.